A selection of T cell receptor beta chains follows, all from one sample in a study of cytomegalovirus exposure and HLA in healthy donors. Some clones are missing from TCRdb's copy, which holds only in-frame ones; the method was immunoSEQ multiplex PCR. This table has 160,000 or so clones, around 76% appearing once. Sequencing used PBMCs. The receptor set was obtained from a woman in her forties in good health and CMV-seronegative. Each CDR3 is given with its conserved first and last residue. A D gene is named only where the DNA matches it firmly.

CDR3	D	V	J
CASRETRYSYEQYF	NA	TRBV10-1	TRBJ2-7
CASAAGAHTDTQYF	NA	TRBV19	TRBJ2-3
CATRTGENIQYF	TRBD1	TRBV10-3	TRBJ2-4
CASSANRGTNEKLFF	TRBD1	TRBV5-4	TRBJ1-4
CASSLDVVGGAFF	NA	TRBV7-8	TRBJ1-1
CSVEDLADTANYGYTF	NA	TRBV29-1	TRBJ1-2
CASSLDGGSYEQYF	TRBD2	TRBV5-1	TRBJ2-7
CASSNGQYISYGYTF	NA	TRBV2	TRBJ1-2
CASSPYRIAGQGIGDGYTF	TRBD1	TRBV7-8	TRBJ1-2
CAWSVGLAGGSEQFF	TRBD2	TRBV30	TRBJ2-1
CASSLVRGPAYDEQYF	TRBD1	TRBV5-1	TRBJ2-7
CASRGGGGARSYEQYF	NA	TRBV11-3	TRBJ2-7
CASSLFGRGPGEKLFF	TRBD1	TRBV28	TRBJ1-4
CASHLENCGYTF	NA	TRBV6-1	TRBJ1-2
CASSDRDINIQYF	NA	TRBV14	TRBJ2-4
CASSAQGAREKLFF	TRBD1	TRBV27	TRBJ1-4
CSVGGPSGGNTIYF	NA	TRBV29-1	TRBJ1-3
CASSPDPAGQPQHF	NA	TRBV7-2	TRBJ1-5
CASSLASGSRDF	TRBD2	TRBV5-6	TRBJ2-3
CASSFSQGARGYTF	TRBD1	TRBV27	TRBJ1-2
CAWTPPNAGRETQYF	NA	TRBV30	TRBJ2-5
CASSPSYRSYNEQFF	NA	TRBV2	TRBJ2-1
CASSKGTGTSGILGYEQYF	NA	TRBV21-1	TRBJ2-7
CASTRYAGSNTGELFF	NA	TRBV7-7	TRBJ2-2
CASSLSEGDTIYF	NA	TRBV5-1	TRBJ1-3
CASSQDPGQGARETQYF	TRBD1	TRBV4-1	TRBJ2-5
CASSLGPSGQETQYF	NA	TRBV7-8	TRBJ2-5
CASSPPGDTQYF	NA	TRBV18	TRBJ2-3
CAWSVGSGSNEQFF	TRBD2	TRBV30	TRBJ2-1
CASSQEGTGDYEQYF	TRBD1	TRBV4-2	TRBJ2-7
CASSFMAGGTDTQYF	NA	TRBV5-1	TRBJ2-3
CASSPDGGRGYEQYF	NA	TRBV7-3	TRBJ2-7
CASSLGRLNYGYTF	NA	TRBV27	TRBJ1-2
CASSLGDRTYEQYF	TRBD1	TRBV7-8	TRBJ2-7
CAWSVEVEQFF	NA	TRBV30	TRBJ2-1
CASSSPEAGQYF	NA	TRBV7-9	TRBJ2-7
CASGRQGYTEAFF	TRBD1	TRBV6-1	TRBJ1-1
CASKAGLNEKLFF	NA	TRBV5-1	TRBJ1-4
CAWSPTSGSADTQYF	TRBD2	TRBV30	TRBJ2-3
CASSGRPRETQYF	NA	TRBV10-1	TRBJ2-5
CATSRETSGRREQFF	TRBD2	TRBV15	TRBJ2-1
CASSGRTEAFF	NA	TRBV28	TRBJ1-1
CASRLASPSSGSRRDTQYF	NA	TRBV12-2	TRBJ2-3
CAISDPNLRGGLQSSGANVLTF	NA	TRBV10-3	TRBJ2-6
CASSRWVGTLNTGELFF	NA	TRBV5-4	TRBJ2-2
CASSLRGLAVTDTQYF	NA	TRBV27	TRBJ2-3
CASSSGQGGGYTF	TRBD1	TRBV6-6	TRBJ1-2
CASSLRAGVTDTQYF	TRBD2	TRBV11-3	TRBJ2-3
CASSSPGGEETQYF	NA	TRBV5-4	TRBJ2-5